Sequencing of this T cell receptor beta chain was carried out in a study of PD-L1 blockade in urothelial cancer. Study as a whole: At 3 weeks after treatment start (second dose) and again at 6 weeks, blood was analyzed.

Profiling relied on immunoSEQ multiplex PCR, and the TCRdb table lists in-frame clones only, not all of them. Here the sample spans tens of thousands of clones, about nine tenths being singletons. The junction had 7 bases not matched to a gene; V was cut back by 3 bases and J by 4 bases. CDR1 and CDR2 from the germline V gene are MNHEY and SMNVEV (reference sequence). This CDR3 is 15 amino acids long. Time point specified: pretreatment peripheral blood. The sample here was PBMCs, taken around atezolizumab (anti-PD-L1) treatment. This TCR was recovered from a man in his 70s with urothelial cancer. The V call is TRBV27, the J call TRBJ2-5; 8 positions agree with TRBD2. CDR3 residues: CASSLVPGGTETQYF. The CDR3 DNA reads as TGTGCCAGCAGTTTGGTCCCGGGAGGGACAGAGACCCAGTACTTC.